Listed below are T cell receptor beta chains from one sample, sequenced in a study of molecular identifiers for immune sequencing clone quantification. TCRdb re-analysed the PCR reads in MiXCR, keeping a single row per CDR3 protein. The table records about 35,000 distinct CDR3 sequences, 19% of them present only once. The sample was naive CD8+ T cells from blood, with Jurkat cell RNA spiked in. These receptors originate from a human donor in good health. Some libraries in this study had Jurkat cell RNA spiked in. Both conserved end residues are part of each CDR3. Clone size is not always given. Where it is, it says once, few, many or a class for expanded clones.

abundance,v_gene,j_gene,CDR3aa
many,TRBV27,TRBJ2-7,CASSYRAGEWYEQYF
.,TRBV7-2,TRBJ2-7,CASRPTTDARYEQYF
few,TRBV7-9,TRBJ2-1,CASSLVQLGNEQFF
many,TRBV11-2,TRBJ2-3,CASSLGVAGAADTQYF
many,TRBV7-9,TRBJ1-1,CASSILTGLETEAFF
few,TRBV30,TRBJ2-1,CAWSVGSGVYNEQFF
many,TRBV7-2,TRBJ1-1,CASSFALLTEAFF
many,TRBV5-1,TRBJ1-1,CASIREPTMNTEAFF
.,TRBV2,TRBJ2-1,CASSRLAGGLNEQFF
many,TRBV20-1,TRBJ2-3,CSASSALRERVTDTQYF
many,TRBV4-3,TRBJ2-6,CASSQDFSSGANVLTF